These 8 T cell receptor beta chains were all obtained from the same sample, sequenced in a study of CD4 T cells in relation to SARS-CoV-2 and coronaviruses. Unexposed donor CD4+ T cells date from 2011-2018, before the COVID-19 pandemic. The protocol was immunoSEQ multiplex PCR, while the TCRdb copy is restricted to in-frame clones and leaves out a portion. The sample gives tens of thousands of clones, about 95% of which show up once; roughly 0.14% is in the top ten. Sequencing was carried out using naive CD4+ T cells from PBMCs. Subset meaning: naive CD4+ T cells isolated by negative enrichment. The receptor source for this set is a human donor in good health.

The chain is built from TRBV6-5 and TRBJ2-7; no firm D call. The CDR3 consists of 14 residues. The V gene lost 0 bases and the J gene lost 2 bases, with 8 bases spanning the gap. The V gene's germline CDR1 is MNHEY and CDR2 SVGAGI. Here the CDR3 reads CASSYSGWAYEQYF. CDR3 DNA: TGTGCCAGCAGTTACTCTGGGTGGGCCTACGAGCAGTACTTC.

This chain's CDR3 is CATAKPPSYEQYF. CDR3 DNA sequence: TGTGCCACTGCAAAACCTCCTTCCTACGAGCAGTACTTC. The chain combines TRBV19 with TRBJ2-7; D remains ambiguous. Trimming pared 10 bases from V and 1 base from J, leaving 14 bases between. The CDR3 length is 13 residues. Germline CDR1 and CDR2: LNHDA and SQIVND (reference sequence).

The V gene is TRBV15, the J gene TRBJ2-1; D possibly corresponds to TRBD2 (6 bases). The CDR3 is 18 residues long. Germline-derived CDR1 and CDR2 are LNHNV and YYDKDF (reference sequence). V was clipped by 0 bases and J by 3 bases, with 18 bases between them. The DNA for the CDR3 is TGTGCCACCAGCAGAGAGGTTCCCGGGAGATACAACTACAATGAGCAGTTCTTC. This encodes CATSREVPGRYNYNEQFF.

The gene calls are TRBV6-1 and TRBJ2-2, with a tentative D call TRBD2 (5 bases). The CDR3 has 16 residues. The ends were cut back, 3 bases at V and 0 bases at J, with 11 bases in the middle. Germline V lookup: CDR1 MNHNS, CDR2 SASEGT. The chain's CDR3 is CASSDPSRANTGELFF. Here the CDR3 DNA reads TGTGCCAGCAGTGACCCGTCGAGGGCGAACACCGGGGAGCTGTTTTTT.

J is TRBJ2-1 and V is TRBV28; 7 nucleotides line up with TRBD2. This CDR3 contains 10 residues. The V gene's germline CDR1 is MDHEN and CDR2 SYDVKM. Germline trimming cut 5 bases from V and 15 bases from J; bases unmatched to any gene: 4. The CDR3 coding sequence is TGTGCCAGCAGTCGGGAGGTGCGGTTCTTC. The encoded protein is CASSREVRFF.

The table lists this clone with a count of one. The CDR3 DNA sequence: TGCAGCGTTTTTCGCCAGGGAACTAATGAAAAACTGTTTTTT. Residues: CSVFRQGTNEKLFF. The chain joins TRBV29-1 to TRBJ1-4; D might be TRBD1 (5 bases). Germline V lookup: CDR1 SQVTM, CDR2 ANQGSEA. Trimming left V 5 bases short and J 1 base short, with 11 bases between. The CDR3 has 14 residues. Complete variable domain (other parts from reference TRBV29-1 and TRBJ1-4): SAVISQKPSRDICQRGTSLTIQCQVDSQVTMMFWYRQQPGQSLTLIATANQGSEATYESGFVIDKFPISRPNLTFSTLTVSNMSPEDSSIYLCSVFRQGTNEKLFFGSGTQLSVL.

This chain links TRBV18 with TRBJ2-7; no definite D call. V lost 3 bases and J lost 3, with 3 bases in between. In germline, CDR1 is KGHSH, CDR2 LQKENI. The CDR3 consists of 11 residues. DNA of the CDR3: TGTGCCAGCTCACCCGACTACGAGCAGTACTTC. Amino acid sequence: CASSPDYEQYF.

The chain is built from TRBV28 and TRBJ1-5, with TRBD1 matching 8 bases. The germline gives CDR1 MDHEN, CDR2 SYDVKM. This CDR3 comprises 16 residues. Trimming at V came to 6 bases and at J to 3 bases, leaving 10 bases not matched to a gene. CDR3 nucleotide sequence: TGTGCCAGCAGCACCGGGACAGGCGCCTTCAATCAGCCCCAGCATTTT. Its protein product is CASSTGTGAFNQPQHF.